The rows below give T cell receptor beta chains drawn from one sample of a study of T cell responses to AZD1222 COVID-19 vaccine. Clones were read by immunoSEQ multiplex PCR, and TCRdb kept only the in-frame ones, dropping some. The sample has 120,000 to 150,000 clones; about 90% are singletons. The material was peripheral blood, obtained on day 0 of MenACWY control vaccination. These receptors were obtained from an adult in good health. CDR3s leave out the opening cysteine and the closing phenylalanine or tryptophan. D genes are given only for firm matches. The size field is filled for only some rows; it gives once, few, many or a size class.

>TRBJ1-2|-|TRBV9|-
ASSPLTARSGYT
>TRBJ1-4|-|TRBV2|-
ASSEGRGNEKLF
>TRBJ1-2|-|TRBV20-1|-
SASGHTNYGYT
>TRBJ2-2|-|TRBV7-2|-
ASSRGRGGTGELF
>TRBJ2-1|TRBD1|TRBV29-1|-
SVDRDRGNEQF
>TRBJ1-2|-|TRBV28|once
ASSMTEYGYT
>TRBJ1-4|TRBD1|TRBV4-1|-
ASSHRQGLNEKLF
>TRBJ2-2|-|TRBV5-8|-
ASGRDLVNTGELF
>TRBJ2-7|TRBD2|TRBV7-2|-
ASSTGTSGAYEQY
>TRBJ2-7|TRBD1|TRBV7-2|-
ASSSAGGGVREQY
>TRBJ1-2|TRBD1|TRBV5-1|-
ASSRDSGYGYT
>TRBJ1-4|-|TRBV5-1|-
ASSTGKIDEKLF
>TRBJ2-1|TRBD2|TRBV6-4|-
ASSDTSGSYNEQF
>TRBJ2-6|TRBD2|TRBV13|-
ASSPLGSGGTGANVLT
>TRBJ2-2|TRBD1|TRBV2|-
ASSPGGTNTGELF
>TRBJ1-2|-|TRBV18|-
ASSPGATRAGYT
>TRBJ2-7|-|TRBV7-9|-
ASSLMWGTISYEQY
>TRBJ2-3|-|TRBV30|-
AWIRWTDTQY
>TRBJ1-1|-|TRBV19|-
ASMWGTEAF
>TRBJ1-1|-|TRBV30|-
AWSPPQATEAF
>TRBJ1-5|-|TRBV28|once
ASSLGRINQPQH
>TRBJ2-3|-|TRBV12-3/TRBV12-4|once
ASSRVSTDTQY
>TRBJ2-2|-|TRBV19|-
ASSINLAGRRTGELF
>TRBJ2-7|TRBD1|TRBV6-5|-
ASRNLLQGDEQY
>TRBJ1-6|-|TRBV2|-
ASSGGSYNSPLH
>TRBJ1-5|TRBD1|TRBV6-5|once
ASSPTGTGGQPQH
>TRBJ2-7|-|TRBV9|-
ASSPQSGASYEQY
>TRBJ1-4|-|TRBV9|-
ASSVGEIGEKLF
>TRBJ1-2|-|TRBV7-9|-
ASSLTGTIYGYT
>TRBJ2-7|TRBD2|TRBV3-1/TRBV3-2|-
ASSRRTSGDSYEQY
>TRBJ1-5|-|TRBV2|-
ASRTGRSNQPQH
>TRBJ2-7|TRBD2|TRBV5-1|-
ASSPSAGVTYEQY
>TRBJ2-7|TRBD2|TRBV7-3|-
ASSLGSSGSGKQY
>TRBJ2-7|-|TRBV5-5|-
ASSLVDRTYEQY
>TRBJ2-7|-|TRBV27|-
ASSPDPGGYEQY
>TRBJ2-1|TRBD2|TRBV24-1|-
ATSDFGGSRDEQF
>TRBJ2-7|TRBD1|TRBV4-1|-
ASSQDRGLYEQY
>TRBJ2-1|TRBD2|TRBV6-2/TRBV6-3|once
ASSLHRDYFEQF
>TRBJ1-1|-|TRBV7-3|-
ASSLGQGPTEAF
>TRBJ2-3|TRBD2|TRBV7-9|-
ASRNFRLAGDPDTQY
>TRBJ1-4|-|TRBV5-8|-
ASSSARGGTNEKLF
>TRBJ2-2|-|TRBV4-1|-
ASSRQADTGELF
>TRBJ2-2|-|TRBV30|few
ACGGGLNTGELF
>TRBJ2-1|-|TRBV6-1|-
ASSEDTYDPYNEQF
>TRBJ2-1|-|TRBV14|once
ASSQDPSSYNEQF
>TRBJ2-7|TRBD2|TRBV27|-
ASSLSPRTSRIEQY
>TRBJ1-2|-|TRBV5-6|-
ASSLRQGDQTI
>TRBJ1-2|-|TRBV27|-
ASSGQVGWNYGYT
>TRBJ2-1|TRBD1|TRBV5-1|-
ASSLVGTGNEQF
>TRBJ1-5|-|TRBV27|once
ASSLGGQPQH
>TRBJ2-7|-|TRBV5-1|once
ASSWGDPPYEQY
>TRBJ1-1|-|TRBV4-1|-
ASSQGGREFGTEAF
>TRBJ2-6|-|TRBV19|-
ASKSRTASGANVLT
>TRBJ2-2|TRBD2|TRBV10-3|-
AISEPPLAGGPGELF
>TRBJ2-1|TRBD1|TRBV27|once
ASSWTGGAMYNEQF